This T cell receptor beta chain derives from a study of blood T cells in healthy people across ages. Study-level results: No one knew whether donors had CMV, which possibly confounded expanded clonotype changes.

Germline loops: CDR1 SGHTA, CDR2 FQGNSA. This CDR3 has 14 residues. V was pared by 5 bases and J by 8 bases, with 16 bases between. In its sample, this clonotype was seen a few times. The target antigen is unknown. Primers used in a second PCR of roughly 7 to 12 cycles were a sample-barcoded 5' primer and a J-beta primer mix. TCRdb re-called the 5' RACE reads with MiXCR, one entry per CDR3 protein. The repertoire holds approximately 2,000,000 distinct CDR3 sequences, with roughly two fifths as singletons. This clonotype was sampled from a human donor in good health. The J gene is TRBJ2-1, the V gene TRBV7-2, with TRBD1 as a possible D gene (6 bases). Sequenced: blood. The CDR3 region has the DNA TGTGCCAGCAGCCTCCAGGGGAGTAGGGATGAGCAGTTCTTC. Its protein product is CASSLQGSRDEQFF.